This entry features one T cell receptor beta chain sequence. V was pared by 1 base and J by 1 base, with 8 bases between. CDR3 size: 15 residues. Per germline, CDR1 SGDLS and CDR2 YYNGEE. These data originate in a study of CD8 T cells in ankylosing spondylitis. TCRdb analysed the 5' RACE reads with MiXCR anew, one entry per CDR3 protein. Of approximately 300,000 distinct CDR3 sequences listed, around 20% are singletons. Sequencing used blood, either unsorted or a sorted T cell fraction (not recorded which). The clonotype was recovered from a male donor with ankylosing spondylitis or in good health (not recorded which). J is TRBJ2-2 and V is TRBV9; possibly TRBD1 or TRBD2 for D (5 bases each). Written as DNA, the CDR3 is TGTGCCAGCAGCGTATGGGACCTGAACACCGGGGAGCTGTTTTTT. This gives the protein CASSVWDLNTGELFF. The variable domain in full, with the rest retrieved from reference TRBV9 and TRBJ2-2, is DSGVTQTPKHLITATGQRVTLRCSPRSGDLSVYWYQQSLDQGLQFLIQYYNGEERAKGNILERFSAQQFPDLHSELNLSSLELGDSALYFCASSVWDLNTGELFFGEGSRLTVL.